One sample yielded the 25 T cell receptor beta chains listed below, sequenced in a study of blood T cell repertoires in COVID-19. Assay used: immunoSEQ multiplex PCR; TCRdb lists only in-frame clones, some missing. The data show some 130,000 clones, approximately 86% seen once. Sequenced input: peripheral blood. The receptors were sampled from a woman aged 70-85 years with COVID-19, enrolled during active disease.

The CDR3 loop is CASSGGQAVAYNSPLHF. The DNA of the CDR3 is TGCGCCAGCAGTGGCGGACAAGCTGTGGCCTATAATTCACCCCTCCACTTT. This rearrangement joins TRBV10-2 to TRBJ1-6, with a tentative D call TRBD1 (5 bases). V was cut by 4 bases and J by 2 bases, with 15 bases left in between. This CDR3 spans 17 amino acids. Germline V lookup: CDR1 WSHSY, CDR2 SAAADI.

Only a few counts were recorded for this clone. This CDR3 is CASSRGAGKTEAFF. The DNA of the CDR3 is TGTGCCAGCAGCCGGGGGGCCGGGAAAACTGAAGCTTTCTTT. V and J are TRBV27 and TRBJ1-1; perhaps TRBD1 as D (6 bases). CDR1 and CDR2 (germline): MNHEY, SMNVEV (reference sequence). Between the trimmed V and J ends, which lost 6 bases and 5 bases, there was a span of 16 bases. This CDR3 has 14 amino acids.

J is TRBJ2-5 and V is TRBV5-1; 15 bases agree with TRBD2. This CDR3 is built from 16 residues. Per the germline V gene, CDR1 is SGHRS and CDR2 is YFSETQ. V trimming: 3 bases; J trimming: 4 bases; junction bases outside the gene matches: 4. The CDR3 DNA reads as TGCGCCAGCAGCTCGGGACTAGCGGGGGGTACAGAGACCCAGTACTTC. It specifies CASSSGLAGGTETQYF.

J is TRBJ1-1 and V is TRBV2; possible D gene TRBD1, 6 bases. The V gene lost 6 bases and the J gene lost 0 bases, with 17 bases spanning the gap. The length of the CDR3 is 16 residues. From germline, CDR1 is SNHLY and CDR2 FYNNEI. CDR3: CASSIQGFRMNTEAFF. In DNA, the CDR3 is TGTGCCAGCAGCATACAGGGCTTTCGTATGAACACTGAAGCTTTCTTT.

The V call is TRBV2, the J call TRBJ1-1; D might be TRBD1 (6 bases). V lost 8 bases and J lost 2, with 12 bases in between. Germline V lookup: CDR1 SNHLY, CDR2 FYNNEI. The CDR3 length is 13 residues. The CDR3 protein is CASRGATNTEAFF. CDR3 nucleotide sequence: TGTGCCAGCCGGGGGGCCACTAACACTGAAGCTTTCTTT.

This clone was observed a single time. The J gene is TRBJ2-7, the V gene TRBV6-5; a possible D gene is TRBD1 (6 bases). CDR3 length: 15 amino acids. Looked up from germline, CDR1 is MNHEY and CDR2 is SVGAGI. V lost 0 bases to trimming and J lost 1 base, with 10 bases between them. The CDR3 DNA follows: TGTGCCAGCAGTTACTCGCTGGACAGATCCTACGAGCAGTACTTC. Translated: CASSYSLDRSYEQYF.

J is TRBJ2-5 and V is TRBV19; 10 nucleotides align to TRBD2. CDR1 and CDR2 (germline): LNHDA, SQIVND (reference sequence). This CDR3 spans 14 amino acids. J was trimmed by 4 bases and V by 6 bases; bases with no gene match: 5. The CDR3 DNA is TGTGCCAGTAGCAGCGGGGGGGTTCTAGAGACCCAGTACTTC. Its protein is CASSSGGVLETQYF.

This chain uses TRBV11-1 with TRBJ2-1; D unclear. Per the germline V gene, CDR1 is SGHAT and CDR2 is FQDESV (reference sequence). V was pared by 2 bases and J by 9 bases, with 8 bases between. This CDR3 contains 12 residues. The CDR3 is CASSLSRLEQFF. CDR3 sequence (DNA): TGTGCCAGCAGCTTATCCAGACTTGAGCAGTTCTTC.

This chain uses TRBV6-5 with TRBJ1-2; D might be TRBD1 (5 bases). In germline, CDR1 is MNHEY, CDR2 SVGAGI. Trimming cost V 1 base and J 0 bases, with 9 bases left between them. CDR3 size: 15 residues. Here the CDR3 reads CASSYWGRTNYGYTF. The CDR3 DNA sequence: TGTGCCAGCAGTTACTGGGGGAGGACTAACTATGGCTACACCTTC.

The chain links TRBV19 to TRBJ1-6; 10 positions match TRBD1. Trimming took 2 bases from V and 11 from J; bases not matched to a gene: 3. Germline V CDR1 and CDR2: LNHDA, SQIVND (reference sequence). This CDR3 has 14 residues. The CDR3 reads CASSISGQGTPLHF. The CDR3 nucleotides are TGTGCCAGTAGTATATCGGGACAGGGGACACCCCTCCACTTT.

This rearrangement joins TRBV7-9 to TRBJ2-5, with 15 bases identical to TRBD2. CDR1 is SEHNR, CDR2 FQNEAQ, per germline (reference sequence). V lost 4 bases to trimming and J lost 5 bases; unmatched junction nucleotides: 2. The CDR3 extends over 15 amino acids. CDR3: CASSWTSGGGETQYF. CDR3 coding DNA: TGTGCCAGCAGCTGGACTAGCGGGGGGGGTGAGACCCAGTACTTC.

This chain joins TRBV29-1 and TRBJ2-5, with 10 bases that match TRBD1. Germline CDR1 SQVTM, CDR2 ANQGSEA. This CDR3 is 14 amino acids long. The V gene end was trimmed by 6 bases and the J gene end by 5 bases; junction bases not matched to a gene: 9. The CDR3 DNA reads TGCAGCGTGGCTTGGACAGGGGGATTGGAGACCCAGTACTTC. Translated, it gives CSVAWTGGLETQYF. Complete variable domain (other parts from reference TRBV29-1 and TRBJ2-5): SAVISQKPSRDICQRGTSLTIQCQVDSQVTMMFWYRQQPGQSLTLIATANQGSEATYESGFVIDKFPISRPNLTFSTLTVSNMSPEDSSIYLCSVAWTGGLETQYFGPGTRLLVL.

The chain couples TRBV3-1 (or the pseudogene TRBV3-2) to TRBJ2-1; 7 nucleotides match TRBD2. Trimming removed 5 bases from V and 9 bases from J; junction bases left unmatched: 7. The CDR3 is 13 amino acids. CDR1 and CDR2 (germline): LGHDT, YNNKEL (reference sequence). Written as DNA, the CDR3 is TGTGCCAGCAGCTCCCGCGGCGGGGGTGAGCAGTTCTTC. Translation gives CASSSRGGGEQFF.

This chain joins TRBV19 and TRBJ1-2, with D hard to call. CDR3 length: 15 amino acids. Trimming took off 3 bases at V and 1 base at J, with 12 bases between the two ends. Germline V lookup: CDR1 LNHDA, CDR2 SQIVND (reference sequence). DNA for the CDR3: TGTGCCAGTAGTATGTCAGGAACGATTAACTATGGCTACACCTTC. Translating it yields CASSMSGTINYGYTF.

The chain joins TRBV28 to TRBJ1-2; 7 bases fit TRBD1. The V gene end was trimmed by 9 bases and the J gene end by 3 bases; junction bases not matched to a gene: 7. CDR1 is MDHEN, CDR2 SYDVKM, per germline. The CDR3 extends over 13 amino acids. CDR3 bases: TGTGCCAGGACGGACAGGAGATACTATGGCTACACCTTC. Protein: CARTDRRYYGYTF.

The genes are TRBV5-1 and TRBJ2-5, with D perhaps TRBD1 (5 bases). V lost 0 bases and J lost 4, with 10 bases in between. CDR1 and CDR2 from the germline V gene are SGHRS and YFSETQ. CDR3 length: 14 residues. The CDR3 sequence: CASSLAQGPETQYF. The DNA of the CDR3 is TGCGCCAGCAGCTTGGCGCAGGGCCCAGAGACCCAGTACTTC. The whole variable domain, remainder taken from reference TRBV5-1 and TRBJ2-5, is KAGVTQTPRYLIKTRGQQVTLSCSPISGHRSVSWYQQTPGQGLQFLFEYFSETQRNKGNFPGRFSGRQFSNSRSEMNVSTLELGDSALYLCASSLAQGPETQYFGPGTRLLVL.

This chain joins TRBV7-9 and TRBJ1-4; TRBD1 agrees at 10 bases. CDR1 and CDR2 from the germline V gene are SEHNR and FQNEAQ (reference sequence). V was clipped by 5 bases and J by 8 bases; unmatched bases: 8. The CDR3 sequence is 15 residues long. The DNA for the CDR3 is TGTGCCAGCAGCGGCCGACAGGGGGCGCCCGAAAAACTGTTTTTT. Translating gives CASSGRQGAPEKLFF. Full variable domain (rest looked up from reference TRBV7-9 and TRBJ1-4): DTGVSQNPRHKITKRGQNVTFRCDPISEHNRLYWYRQTLGQGPEFLTYFQNEAQLEKSRLLSDRFSAERPKGSFSTLEIQRTEQGDSAMYLCASSGRQGAPEKLFFGSGTQLSVL.

The V gene is TRBV5-8, the J gene TRBJ1-5; D might be TRBD1 (6 bases). Germline V gene sequence: CDR1 SGHTS, CDR2 YDEGEE. The V and J ends lost 1 base and 1 base respectively, with 6 bases between them. This CDR3 contains 14 residues. The CDR3 loop reads CASSLTGSNQPQHF. The CDR3 coding sequence is TGTGCCAGCAGCTTGACAGGGAGCAATCAGCCCCAGCATTTT.

This chain joins TRBV19 and TRBJ1-6, with D tentatively TRBD1 (6 bases). Deletions cut 4 bases from V and 5 bases from J, with 21 bases between. Per the germline V gene, CDR1 is LNHDA and CDR2 is SQIVND (reference sequence). The CDR3 contains 18 residues. CDR3 sequence: CASSRDDRMGGHNSPLHF. CDR3 nucleotide sequence: TGTGCCAGTAGTAGGGATGACAGGATGGGCGGACATAATTCACCCCTCCACTTT. Filled out from reference TRBV19 and TRBJ1-6, the complete variable domain reads DGGITQSPKYLFRKEGQNVTLSCEQNLNHDAMYWYRQDPGQGLRLIYYSQIVNDFQKGDIAEGYSVSREKKESFPLTVTSAQKNPTAFYLCASSRDDRMGGHNSPLHFGNGTRLTVT.

V usage is TRBV7-2 and J usage is TRBJ2-7; 8 bases are shared with TRBD2. Germline lookup yields CDR1 SGHTA and CDR2 FQGNSA. V lost 5 bases and J lost 3; bases outside the gene matches: 9. This CDR3 region has 15 residues. The CDR3: CASSPGGREYYEQYF. In DNA form, the CDR3 reads TGTGCCAGCAGCCCGGGGGGGCGTGAGTACTACGAGCAGTACTTC.

V is TRBV28 and J is TRBJ2-1, with D hard to call. Germline V CDR1 and CDR2: MDHEN, SYDVKM. The CDR3 spans 17 residues. Trimming pared 3 bases from V and 0 bases from J, leaving 15 bases between. The chain's CDR3 is CASSFAFGRSSYNEQFF. The CDR3 DNA sequence: TGTGCCAGCAGTTTTGCATTCGGCCGGAGCTCCTACAATGAGCAGTTCTTC.

This clone came up a few times. The V call is TRBV18, the J call TRBJ1-1; D might be TRBD1 (5 bases). Germline assignment: CDR1 KGHSH and CDR2 LQKENI. CDR3 length: 13 residues. Trimming took 4 bases from V and 4 from J, leaving 10 bases between them. The CDR3 region has the DNA TGTGCCAGCTCACGGACACAAACCACTGAAGCTTTCTTT. It encodes CASSRTQTTEAFF.

The chain recombines TRBV3-1 (or the pseudogene TRBV3-2) with TRBJ1-1; weak D call: TRBD1 (5 bases). CDR1 is LGHDT, CDR2 YNNKEL, per germline (reference sequence). V was shortened by 7 bases and J by 5 bases, with 17 bases between the two germline ends. The CDR3 contains 14 residues. CDR3 sequence: CASTPAGGETEAFF. The CDR3 nucleotides read TGTGCCAGCACCCCAGCGGGGGGGGAAACTGAAGCTTTCTTT.

The chain joins TRBV19 to TRBJ1-6; D is unresolved. Germline loops: CDR1 LNHDA, CDR2 SQIVND (reference sequence). The CDR3 totals 14 residues. V gave up 3 bases and J gave up 6 bases, with 9 bases separating them. CDR3 in amino acids: CASSMSQTNSPLHF. Written as DNA, the CDR3 is TGTGCCAGTAGTATGTCACAGACTAATTCACCCCTCCACTTT.

The chain has TRBV2 and TRBJ1-1; possible D gene TRBD1, 5 bases. Germline CDR1 reads SNHLY; CDR2 reads FYNNEI. The CDR3 contains 15 residues. Trimming cost V 8 bases and J 0 bases, with 16 bases left between them. CDR3 amino acids: CASRSGQRVNTEAFF. CDR3 bases: TGTGCCAGCCGATCGGGGCAGCGGGTGAACACTGAAGCTTTCTTT. Complete variable domain (other parts from reference TRBV2 and TRBJ1-1): EPEVTQTPSHQVTQMGQEVILRCVPISNHLYFYWYRQILGQKVEFLVSFYNNEISEKSEIFDDQFSVERPDGSNFTLKIRSTKLEDSAMYFCASRSGQRVNTEAFFGQGTRLTVV.